This T cell receptor beta chain was profiled in a study of control samples from healthy donors and cancer patients. Germline V gives CDR1 LNHNV, CDR2 YYDKDF (reference sequence). The CDR3 consists of 17 residues. Trimming cost V 2 bases and J 5 bases, with 22 bases left between them. Profiled with immunoSEQ multiplex PCR; TCRdb holds only in-frame clones, not every one. Among about 120,000 clones listed, approximately 92% were seen once. V and J are TRBV15 and TRBJ2-7; a possible D gene is TRBD2 (6 bases). The sequence came from a man of 80 years or more with head and neck cancer. Sequenced input: PBMCs. The DNA of the CDR3 is TGTGCCACCAGCAGACGGAGGGGCCGGGATTCAGACCACGAGCAGTACTTC. This encodes CATSRRRGRDSDHEQYF.